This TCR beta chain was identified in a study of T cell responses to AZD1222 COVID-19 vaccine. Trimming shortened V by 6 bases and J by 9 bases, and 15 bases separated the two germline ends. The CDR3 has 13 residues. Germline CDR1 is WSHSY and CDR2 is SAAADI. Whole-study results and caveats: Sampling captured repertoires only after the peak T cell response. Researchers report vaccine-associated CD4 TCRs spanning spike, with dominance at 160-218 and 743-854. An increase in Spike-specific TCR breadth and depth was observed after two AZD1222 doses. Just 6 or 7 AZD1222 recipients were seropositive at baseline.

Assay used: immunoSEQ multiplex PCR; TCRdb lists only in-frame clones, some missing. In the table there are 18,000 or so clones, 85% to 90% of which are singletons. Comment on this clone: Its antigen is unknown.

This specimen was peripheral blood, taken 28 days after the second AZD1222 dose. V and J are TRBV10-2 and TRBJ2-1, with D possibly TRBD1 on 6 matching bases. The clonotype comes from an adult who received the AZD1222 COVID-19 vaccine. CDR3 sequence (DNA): TGCGCCAGCAGCCCCGGACAGTCCGCTGAGCAGTTCTTC. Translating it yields CASSPGQSAEQFF.